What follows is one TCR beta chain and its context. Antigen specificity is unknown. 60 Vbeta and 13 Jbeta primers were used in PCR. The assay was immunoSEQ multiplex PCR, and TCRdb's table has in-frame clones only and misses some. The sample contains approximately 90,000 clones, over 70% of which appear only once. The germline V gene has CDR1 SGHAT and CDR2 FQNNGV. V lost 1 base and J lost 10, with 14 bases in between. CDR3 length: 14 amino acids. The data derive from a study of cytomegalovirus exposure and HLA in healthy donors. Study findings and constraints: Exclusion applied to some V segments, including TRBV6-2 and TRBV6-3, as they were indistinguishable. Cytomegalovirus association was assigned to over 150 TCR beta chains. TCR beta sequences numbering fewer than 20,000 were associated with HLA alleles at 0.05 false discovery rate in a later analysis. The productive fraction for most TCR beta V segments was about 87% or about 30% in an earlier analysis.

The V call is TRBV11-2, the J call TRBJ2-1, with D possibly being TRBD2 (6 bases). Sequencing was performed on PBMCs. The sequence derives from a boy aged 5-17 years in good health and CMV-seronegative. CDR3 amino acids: CASSLAGVIGEQFF. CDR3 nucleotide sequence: TGTGCCAGCAGCTTAGCGGGGGTCATTGGGGAGCAGTTCTTC.